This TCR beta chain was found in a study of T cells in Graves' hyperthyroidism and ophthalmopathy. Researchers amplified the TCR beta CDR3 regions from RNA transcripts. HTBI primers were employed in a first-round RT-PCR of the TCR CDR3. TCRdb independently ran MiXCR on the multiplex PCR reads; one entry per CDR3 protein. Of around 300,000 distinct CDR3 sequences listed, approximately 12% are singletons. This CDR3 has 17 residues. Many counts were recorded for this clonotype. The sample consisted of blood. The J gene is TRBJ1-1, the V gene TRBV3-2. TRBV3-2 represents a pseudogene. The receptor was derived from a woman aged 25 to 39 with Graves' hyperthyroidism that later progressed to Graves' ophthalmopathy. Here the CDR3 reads CASSQDLPTPTNTEAFF. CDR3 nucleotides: TGTGCCAGCAGCCAAGATCTACCTACGCCAACGAACACTGAAGCTTTCTTT.